This T cell receptor beta chain derives from a study of blood T cells in healthy people across ages. A J-beta primer mix and a sample-barcoded 5' primer were used in a second PCR of about 7 to 12 cycles. In TCRdb, the 5' RACE reads were re-called with MiXCR into one record per CDR3 protein. Of hundreds of thousands of distinct CDR3 sequences listed, about 30% are singletons. This clonotype was counted ten times or more. The CDR3 totals 14 residues. Germline assignment: CDR1 SGHTA and CDR2 FQGTGA. After removal of 5 bases from V and 1 base from J, the junction contained 3 bases not matched to a gene. The TCR was taken from a woman older than 75 in good health. Input material: blood. The chain carries TRBV7-3 and TRBJ1-1, with TRBD1 matching 8 bases. The CDR3 DNA reads TGTGCCAGCAGCATACAGGGGGGGAACACTGAAGCTTTCTTT. Protein product: CASSIQGGNTEAFF.